These 18 T cell receptor beta chains were all obtained from the same sample, sequenced in a study of T cell responses to AZD1222 COVID-19 vaccine. Profiled with immunoSEQ multiplex PCR; TCRdb holds only in-frame clones, not every one. The top ten hold about 1.5% of the sample, which has 150,000 to 200,000 clones, roughly 91% seen once. The sample was peripheral blood, taken on day 0 of AZD1222 vaccination. These TCRs come from an adult in good health.

V gene TRBV3-1 (or the pseudogene TRBV3-2) combines with J gene TRBJ1-6, with unresolved D. The CDR3 is 16 residues long. Trimming took 4 bases from V and 0 from J, leaving 10 bases between them. The germline V gene has CDR1 LGHDT and CDR2 YNNKEL (reference sequence). The CDR3 spells CASSPAFSSYNSPLHF. CDR3 in DNA: TGTGCCAGCAGCCCCGCATTTAGCTCCTATAATTCACCCCTCCACTTT.

CDR3 region: CASSPGQGSKETQYF. The DNA for the CDR3 is TGTGCCAGCAGCCCGGGACAGGGGAGTAAGGAGACCCAGTACTTC. The chain carries TRBV6-2 or TRBV6-3 and TRBJ2-5, with 10 bases that match TRBD1. There are 15 residues in the CDR3. V dropped 6 bases and J dropped 5; count of bases not matched to a gene: 9. Germline V gene sequence: CDR1 MNHEY, CDR2 SVGEGT.

The rearrangement uses TRBV18 and TRBJ1-2; possible D gene TRBD1, 5 bases. The CDR3 is 12 amino acids. V was pared by 5 bases and J by 8 bases, with 12 bases between. From germline, CDR1 is KGHSH and CDR2 LQKENI. CDR3 region: CASSEGLGGYTF. The CDR3 nucleotides read TGTGCCAGCTCAGAGGGACTAGGCGGCTACACCTTC. Full variable domain (remainder filled in from reference TRBV18 and TRBJ1-2): NAGVMQNPRHLVRRRGQEARLRCSPMKGHSHVYWYRQLPEEGLKFMVYLQKENIIDESGMPKERFSAEFPKEGPSILRIQQVVRGDSAAYFCASSEGLGGYTFGSGTRLTVV.

This clone was seen just once. The rearrangement links TRBV28 to TRBJ1-5; perhaps TRBD1 as D (6 bases). CDR3 length: 16 amino acids. The V gene's germline CDR1 is MDHEN and CDR2 SYDVKM. Trimming cost V 5 bases and J 1 base, with 15 bases left between them. The CDR3 sequence: CASSLLTGWSNQPQHF. In nucleotides, the CDR3 is TGTGCCAGCAGTCTACTGACAGGTTGGAGCAATCAGCCCCAGCATTTT.

This chain joins TRBV5-3 and TRBJ1-3, with D hard to call. TRBV5-3 qualifies as an ORF whose function is uncertain. The CDR3 extends over 15 amino acids. V lost 0 bases, J lost 0 bases, and 7 bases lay in between. The DNA for the CDR3 is TGTGCCAGAAGCTTGGGGAGCTACTCTGGAAACACCATATATTTT. Encoded protein: CARSLGSYSGNTIYF.

The J gene is TRBJ2-4, the V gene TRBV5-6; D possibly matches TRBD1 or TRBD2 (5 bases each). Trimming left V 0 bases short and J 0 bases short, with 10 bases between. This CDR3 is built from 16 residues. CDR1 is SGHDT, CDR2 YYEEEE, per germline. In DNA form, the CDR3 reads TGTGCCAGCAGCTTGGTGGGGGATCTAGCCAAAAACATTCAGTACTTC. Translation gives CASSLVGDLAKNIQYF.

This clone was detected only a few times. The chain recombines TRBV2 with TRBJ1-5, with 10 bases fitting TRBD1. With 8 bases clipped from V and 2 bases from J, the junction kept 6 bases outside the gene matches. The germline V gene has CDR1 SNHLY and CDR2 FYNNEI. The CDR3 contains 15 residues. CDR3 coding DNA: TGTGCCAGCCGAAGGGACAGGGGAGGCAATCAGCCCCAGCATTTT. This gives the protein CASRRDRGGNQPQHF.

J is TRBJ1-1 and V is TRBV7-9; D remains unclear. This CDR3 spans 14 amino acids. Trimming stripped 7 bases from V and 2 bases from J, with 14 bases between. The germline CDR1 and CDR2 sequences are SEHNR and FQNEAQ (reference sequence). This CDR3 is CASKPGESNTEAFF. The CDR3, as DNA: TGTGCCAGCAAACCAGGCGAATCTAACACTGAAGCTTTCTTT.

The V and J genes are TRBV5-1 and TRBJ1-1; TRBD1 agrees at 7 bases. CDR3 length: 15 residues. Per germline, CDR1 SGHRS and CDR2 YFSETQ. V trimming: 4 bases; J trimming: 1 base; junction bases outside the gene matches: 7. CDR3 region: CASSLGGQANTEAFF. In DNA, the CDR3 is TGCGCCAGCAGCCTTGGAGGACAGGCGAACACTGAAGCTTTCTTT.

The J gene is TRBJ1-4, the V gene TRBV28, with D possibly TRBD1 on 5 matching bases. Between the trimmed V and J ends, which lost 6 bases and 3 bases, there was a span of 14 bases. This CDR3 is built from 15 residues. CDR1 MDHEN and CDR2 SYDVKM come from the germline V gene. CDR3 region: CASSLVGASNEKLFF. For the CDR3, the DNA is TGTGCCAGCAGCCTTGTCGGGGCCTCTAATGAAAAACTGTTTTTT.

The chain uses TRBV6-5 and TRBJ2-1, with a weak D call TRBD2 (5 bases). The CDR3 covers 15 residues. Germline loops: CDR1 MNHEY, CDR2 SVGAGI. Trimming took 5 bases from V and 9 from J, leaving 20 bases between them. CDR3 in amino acids: CASSRAEIPPREQFF. Written as DNA, the CDR3 is TGTGCCAGCAGTCGAGCGGAGATTCCCCCTCGTGAGCAGTTCTTC.

The chain has TRBV28 and TRBJ1-5; a possible D gene is TRBD1 (6 bases). The CDR3 contains 16 residues. Per the germline V gene, CDR1 is MDHEN and CDR2 is SYDVKM. Trimming removed 6 bases from V and 0 bases from J, with 15 bases in between. The CDR3 bases are TGTGCCAGCAGCTCGAACAGGGCAGATAGCAATCAGCCCCAGCATTTT. Amino acid sequence: CASSSNRADSNQPQHF.

This clone was observed a single time. The chain uses TRBV19 and TRBJ2-1; TRBD2 agrees at 12 bases. Looked up from germline, CDR1 is LNHDA and CDR2 is SQIVND (reference sequence). With 8 bases clipped from V and 2 bases from J, the junction kept 10 bases outside the gene matches. The CDR3 spans 17 residues. As DNA, the CDR3 is TGTGCCAGTGGACCCGGGACTAGCGGGCCTGCCTACAATGAGCAGTTCTTC. Encoded protein: CASGPGTSGPAYNEQFF.

The rearrangement joins TRBV5-1 to TRBJ2-2, with D perhaps matching TRBD2 (5 bases). Germline V gene lookup returns CDR1 SGHRS and CDR2 YFSETQ. The CDR3 has 15 amino acids. V dropped 4 bases and J dropped 4 bases, with 14 bases sitting between them. As DNA, the CDR3 is TGCGCCAGCAGCACAACTAGAATTAGCACCGGGGAGCTGTTTTTT. This translates into CASSTTRISTGELFF.

V and J are TRBV2 and TRBJ1-2, with 9 bases that match TRBD1. In germline, CDR1 is SNHLY, CDR2 FYNNEI. V was clipped by 8 bases and J by 7 bases; unmatched bases: 11. This CDR3 spans 14 amino acids. The CDR3 spells CASGPGTGLGGYTF. The CDR3, as DNA: TGTGCCAGCGGACCCGGGACAGGGCTCGGTGGCTACACCTTC.

As concerns this clone: The sample holds other DNA sequences that translate to the same CDR3. The genes are TRBV5-1 and TRBJ2-5; possible D gene TRBD1, 6 bases. Germline assignment: CDR1 SGHRS and CDR2 YFSETQ. The CDR3 runs 13 residues. Trimming stripped 0 bases from V and 4 bases from J, with 7 bases between. The CDR3 nucleotides read TGCGCCAGCAGCTTGGGAGGGGGAGAGACCCAGTACTTC. Its translation: CASSLGGGETQYF.

The rearrangement links TRBV3-1 (or the pseudogene TRBV3-2) to TRBJ2-2; the D call may be TRBD1 or TRBD2 (5 bases each). The V end was cut by 2 bases, the J end by 6 bases, with 10 bases between. The CDR3 sequence is 14 residues long. Germline lookup yields CDR1 LGHDT and CDR2 YNNKEL (reference sequence). DNA for the CDR3: TGTGCCAGCAGCCAACTACAGGAGGCCGGGGAGCTGTTTTTT. This translates into CASSQLQEAGELFF.

The chain couples TRBV7-9 to TRBJ2-3; 7 positions match TRBD2. Trimming at V came to 3 bases and at J to 6 bases, leaving 6 bases not matched to a gene. Germline V gene data show CDR1 as SEHNR and CDR2 as FQNEAQ (reference sequence). The CDR3 is made up of 14 amino acids. The CDR3 sequence: CASSLGGGADTQYF. The DNA for the CDR3 is TGTGCCAGCAGCTTGGGCGGGGGAGCGGATACGCAGTATTTT.